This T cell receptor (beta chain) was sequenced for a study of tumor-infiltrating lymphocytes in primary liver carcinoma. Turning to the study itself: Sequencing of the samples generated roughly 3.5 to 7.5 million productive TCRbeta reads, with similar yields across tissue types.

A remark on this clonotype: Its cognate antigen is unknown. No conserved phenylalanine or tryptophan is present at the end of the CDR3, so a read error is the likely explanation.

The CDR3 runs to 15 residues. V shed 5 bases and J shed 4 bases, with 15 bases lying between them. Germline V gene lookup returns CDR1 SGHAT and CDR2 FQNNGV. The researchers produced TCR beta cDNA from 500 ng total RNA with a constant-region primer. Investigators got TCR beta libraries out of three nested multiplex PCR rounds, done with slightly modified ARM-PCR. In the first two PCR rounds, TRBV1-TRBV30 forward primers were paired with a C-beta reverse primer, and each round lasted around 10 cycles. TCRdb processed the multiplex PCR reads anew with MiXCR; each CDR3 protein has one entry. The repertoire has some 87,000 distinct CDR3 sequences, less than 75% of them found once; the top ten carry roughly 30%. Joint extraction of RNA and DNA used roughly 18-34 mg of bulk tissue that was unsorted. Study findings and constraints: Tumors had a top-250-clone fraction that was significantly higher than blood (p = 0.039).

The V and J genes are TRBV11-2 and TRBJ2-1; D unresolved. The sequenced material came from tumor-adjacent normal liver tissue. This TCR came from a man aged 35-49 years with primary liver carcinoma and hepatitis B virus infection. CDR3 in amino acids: CASSTWTGSYNEQFL. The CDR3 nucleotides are TGTGCCAGCAGCACGTGGACGGGCAGTTACAATGAGCAGTTCTTA.